This record looks at one T cell receptor (beta chain) sequence and its context. The data were produced by immunoSEQ multiplex PCR, yet TCRdb's version contains in-frame clones alone and is incomplete. The sample yields around 72,000 clones, roughly 79% seen once. The CDR3 spans 13 residues. Germline CDR1 SGHTA, CDR2 FQGNSA. V was trimmed by 3 bases and J by 3 bases, leaving 9 bases between them. The data derive from a study of blood T cell repertoires in COVID-19. The sample consisted of peripheral blood. The TCR was taken from a woman between 70 and 85 years old with acute or convalescent COVID-19. The J gene is TRBJ2-7, the V gene TRBV7-2, with D uncertain. CDR3: CASSLTRIYEQYF. DNA for the CDR3: TGTGCCAGCAGCTTGACAAGGATCTACGAGCAGTACTTC.